The present TCR beta chain was sequenced within a study of CXCR3-negative and CXCR3-positive naive CD8 T cells. Whole-study results and caveats: CXCR3 levels fell partly with cryopreservation; most assays relied on fresh PBMCs. Similar TRBV-TRBJ gene usage was seen in naive CXCR3-negative and CXCR3-positive cells, but not in memory cells. Each naive subset displayed comparably high diversity, whereas memory CD8+ cells displayed much lower diversity.

The libraries of TRB cDNA were constructed through 5' RACE using UMI labels. TCRdb re-called the 5' RACE reads and shows each CDR3 protein once, DNA omitted. The sample table sets out about 43,000 distinct CDR3 sequences. CDR1 DFQATT and CDR2 SNEGSKA come from the germline V gene (reference sequence). This CDR3 has 13 residues. Turning to this clonotype: The antigen remains unidentified.

The specimen sequenced was memory CD8+ T cells from blood. The sequence derives from a human donor in good health. Some clones in this sample may be carry-over from other donors' samples. This chain joins TRBV20-1 and TRBJ2-7. The CDR3 sequence is CSARDRGRDEQYF.